A selection of T cell receptor beta chains follows, all from one sample in a study of Graves' ophthalmopathy and Graves' hyperthyroidism. TCRdb recomputed calls from the multiplex PCR reads with MiXCR, one row per CDR3 protein. The table lists around 660,000 distinct CDR3 sequences, about two fifths of them singletons. The sequencing sample was made of peripheral blood. The receptors shown here come from an adult man with Graves' ophthalmopathy. The CDR3 runs from the conserved cysteine through the conserved F or W. A D gene is named only where the DNA matches it firmly. Rows give clone size only sometimes, using once, few, many, or a class for an expanded clone.

D	size	V	J	CDR3	DNA
TRBD1	NA	TRBV18	TRBJ2-7	CASSPSGQVEQYF	TGTGCCAGCTCACCATCGGGACAGGTCGAGCAGTACTTC
TRBD2	many	TRBV10-3	TRBJ2-5	CAISESPGAGVRETQYF	TGTGCCATCAGTGAGTCGCCGGGAGCGGGAGTGAGGGAGACCCAGTACTTC
NA	NA	TRBV25-1	TRBJ2-7	CASRNRGPYEQCF	TGTGCCAGCAGGAACAGAGGCCCCTACGAGCAGTGCTTC
NA	many	TRBV7-9	TRBJ2-7	CASGHPPLQEQYF	TGTGCCAGCGGTCATCCCCCGCTTCAAGAGCAGTACTTC
TRBD1	NA	TRBV12-3/TRBV12-4	TRBJ1-3	CASTPADRGFSGNTIYF	TGTGCCAGCACTCCTGCAGACAGGGGGTTCTCTGGAAACACCATATATTTT
NA	many	TRBV15	TRBJ1-6	CATSRDARAPLHF	TGTGCCACCAGCAGAGATGCCAGAGCACCCCTCCACTTT
NA	NA	TRBV20-1	TRBJ2-7	CSARREHGQYF	TGCAGTGCTCGCAGGGAGCACGGGCAGTACTTC
TRBD1	many	TRBV2	TRBJ1-2	CASSEGQNRYGYTF	TGTGCCAGCAGTGAGGGACAGAATCGATATGGCTACACCTTC
TRBD1	NA	TRBV2	TRBJ1-6	CASSPRNRGGSPLHF	TGTGCCAGCTCACCACGGAACAGGGGAGGTTCACCCCTCCACTTT
NA	many	TRBV2	TRBJ2-1	CASRSESGSYNEQFF	TGTGCCAGCCGGAGTGAGTCGGGGTCCTACAATGAGCAGTTCTTC
NA	NA	TRBV29-1	TRBJ1-2	CSSTTGNGYTF	TGCAGCAGTACTACAGGGAATGGCTACACCTTC
TRBD2	many	TRBV7-9	TRBJ2-7	CASSRGSVWREGGEQYF	TGTGCCAGCAGCCGGGGGTCGGTGTGGCGGGAGGGCGGCGAGCAGTACTTC
TRBD1	many	TRBV10-2	TRBJ1-1	CASRGQGQGTEAFF	TGCGCCAGCAGGGGACAGGGCCAAGGCACTGAAGCTTTCTTT
NA	NA	TRBV10-3	TRBJ1-2	CASSLNYADKSYGYTF	TGTGCCAGCAGCCTTAACTACGCCGACAAGAGCTATGGCTACACCTTC
NA	NA	TRBV2	TRBJ2-6	CASTGQGGAGANALTF	TGTGCCAGCACTGGACAGGGAGGGGCTGGGGCCAACGCCCTGACTTTC
NA	NA	TRBV7-2	TRBJ2-5	CASSLVAGSVSQYF	TGTGCCAGCAGCTTAGTTGCAGGGAGCGTGTCCCAGTACTTC
NA	NA	TRBV19	TRBJ2-7	CASSGGLFYEQYF	TGTGCCAGTAGTGGAGGACTTTTCTACGAGCAGTACTTC
NA	few	TRBV9	TRBJ1-3	CASSPGAGSGSTIYF	TGTGCCAGCAGCCCAGGGGCCGGCTCTGGAAGCACCATATATTTT
TRBD2	many	TRBV11-3	TRBJ2-5	CASSYGAGTQETQYF	TGTGCCAGCAGCTACGGAGCGGGAACACAAGAGACCCAGTACTTC
TRBD2	many	TRBV9	TRBJ2-5	CASSTSGRAVETQYF	TGTGCCAGCAGCACTAGCGGGAGGGCCGTTGAGACCCAGTACTTC
NA	NA	TRBV11-2	TRBJ2-3	CASSFRGADTQYF	TGTGCCAGCAGCTTTAGGGGGGCAGATACGCAGTATTTT
TRBD1	NA	TRBV25-1	TRBJ1-2	CASSILGDRGYGYTF	TGTGCCAGCAGCATATTGGGGGACAGGGGCTATGGCTACACCTTC
NA	NA	TRBV20-1	TRBJ2-5	CSARDVGSQETQYF	TGCAGTGCTAGAGATGTAGGCTCCCAAGAGACCCAGTACTTC
NA	many	TRBV25-1	TRBJ2-7	CASSDDTGRYEQYF	TGTGCCAGCAGTGACGACACAGGTCGGTACGAGCAGTACTTC
TRBD2	few	TRBV7-9	TRBJ2-2	CASSPPGRDPGELFF	TGTGCCAGCAGTCCTCCGGGGAGGGACCCCGGGGAGCTGTTTTTT
TRBD1	NA	TRBV30	TRBJ1-6	CAWSVRGTGGGDSPLHF	TGTGCCTGGAGTGTACGAGGGACAGGGGGCGGTGATTCACCCCTCCACTTT
NA	few	TRBV5-1	TRBJ2-2	CASSLMASSTGELFF	TGCGCCAGCAGCTTGATGGCCTCCAGCACCGGGGAGCTGTTTTTT
NA	few	TRBV30	TRBJ2-7	CAWSSGNAYEQYF	TGTGCCTGGAGTTCAGGCAACGCCTACGAGCAGTACTTC
TRBD2	NA	TRBV24-1	TRBJ2-6	CATSDPPSGLHTGANVLTF	TGTGCCACCAGTGATCCACCTAGCGGACTACACACCGGGGCCAACGTCCTGACTTTC
NA	many	TRBV2	TRBJ1-5	CASSEESNQPQHF	TGTGCCAGCAGTGAAGAAAGCAATCAGCCCCAGCATTTT
NA	NA	TRBV6-4	TRBJ2-6	CASSKGMGANVLTF	TGTGCCAGCAGCAAGGGTATGGGGGCCAACGTCCTGACTTTC
TRBD1	many	TRBV29-1	TRBJ1-3	CSVRGQTGNTIYF	TGCAGCGTTAGGGGACAGACTGGAAACACCATATATTTT
NA	NA	TRBV6-6	TRBJ2-5	CASSYNRDNQETQYF	TGTGCCAGCAGTTACAACCGGGACAACCAAGAGACCCAGTACTTC
NA	few	TRBV12-3/TRBV12-4	TRBJ1-5	CASSLEGESNQPQHF	TGTGCCAGCAGTTTAGAAGGGGAAAGCAATCAGCCCCAGCATTTT
TRBD1	many	TRBV29-1	TRBJ1-2	CSVVGQGVGGYTF	TGCAGCGTTGTGGGACAGGGGGTCGGAGGCTACACCTTC
NA	NA	TRBV10-3	TRBJ1-1	CASNESDTDTEAFF	TGTGCCAGCAATGAGTCAGACACGGACACTGAAGCTTTCTTT
TRBD2	NA	TRBV25-1	TRBJ2-7	CASSLHYRQPSAGRSLLEQYF	TGTGCCAGCAGCTTGCACTATCGACAGCCCTCAGCGGGGAGATCGCTTCTCGAGCAGTACTTC
TRBD1	NA	TRBV29-1	TRBJ1-2	CSVKGQGRGYTF	TGCAGCGTTAAGGGACAGGGCCGTGGCTACACCTTC
TRBD1	few	TRBV29-1	TRBJ2-1	CSVERTGYNEQFF	TGCAGCGTTGAAAGGACAGGGTACAATGAGCAGTTCTTC
NA	NA	TRBV10-3	TRBJ1-4	CAIGGGVTGSEKLFF	TGTGCCATCGGGGGAGGGGTGACGGGAAGTGAAAAACTGTTTTTT
TRBD1	many	TRBV20-1	TRBJ1-1	CSARERTGFTEAFF	TGCAGTGCTAGAGAAAGGACAGGGTTCACTGAAGCTTTCTTT
NA	many	TRBV12-3/TRBV12-4	TRBJ1-2	CASTLSYRAPNYGYTF	TGTGCCAGCACGTTATCTTACAGGGCACCAAACTATGGCTACACCTTC
NA	NA	TRBV12-3/TRBV12-4	TRBJ1-2	CASSSRGGANYGYTF	TGTGCCAGCAGTTCCCGAGGGGGAGCTAACTATGGCTACACCTTC
NA	NA	TRBV4-2	TRBJ1-1	CASSQETREAFF	TGTGCCAGCAGCCAAGAAACAAGGGAAGCTTTCTTT
NA	many	TRBV12-3/TRBV12-4	TRBJ1-5	CASSEASGSTTSNQPQHF	TGTGCCAGCAGTGAAGCGTCCGGGTCAACGACCAGCAATCAGCCCCAGCATTTT
NA	many	TRBV5-1	TRBJ2-5	CASSLDHGGRETQYF	TGCGCCAGCAGCTTGGATCATGGGGGTCGAGAGACCCAGTACTTC
TRBD1	NA	TRBV25-1	TRBJ1-2	CASVPTGTGGLSGYTF	TGTGCCAGCGTCCCGACGGGGACAGGGGGCTTGAGTGGCTACACCTTC
NA	NA	TRBV29-1	TRBJ1-1	CSLARQNTEAFF	TGCAGCTTGGCCCGACAGAACACTGAAGCTTTCTTT